Listed below are T cell receptor beta chains from one sample, sequenced in a study of identical twins. TCRdb itself ran the 5' RACE reads through MiXCR, one entry per CDR3 protein. In the table there are hundreds of thousands of distinct CDR3 sequences, around 22% of which are singletons. Separately, the same data were catalogued under a study of yellow fever vaccine responses in identical twins.

The sequenced sample consisted of CD4+ T cells sorted from blood. The origin of the receptors is a woman younger than 35 in good health. CDR3s include the opening cysteine and the closing phenylalanine or tryptophan. D genes are given only for firm matches.

v_gene	j_gene	d_gene	CDR3aa
TRBV4-1	TRBJ1-3	-	CASSQVGSSGNTIYF
TRBV20-1	TRBJ2-5	TRBD1	CSARDSPKETQYF
TRBV12-3/TRBV12-4	TRBJ2-2	TRBD1	CASSPGQKNTGELFF
TRBV6-5	TRBJ2-7	TRBD1	CASSSRDRGPYEQYF
TRBV12-3/TRBV12-4	TRBJ2-7	-	CASSSRAYEQYF
TRBV7-9	TRBJ1-4	TRBD1	CASSLRRTGAEKLFF
TRBV11-2	TRBJ2-2	TRBD2	CASSLDLGRALLGELFF
TRBV10-2	TRBJ2-7	TRBD2	CASSGFGTSGYEQYF
TRBV7-9	TRBJ2-4	-	CASNSQSVGVQYF
TRBV7-6	TRBJ2-3	-	CASSPGRDTQYF
TRBV2	TRBJ2-3	-	CASSAKGLSTDTQYF
TRBV3-1	TRBJ2-7	TRBD1	CASSQDLGQPYEQYF
TRBV11-3	TRBJ2-1	-	CASSPTGPSYNEQFF
TRBV12-3/TRBV12-4	TRBJ2-4	TRBD2	CASSRLAGGKNIQYF
TRBV12-3/TRBV12-4	TRBJ2-7	TRBD2	CASSLSGPTYEQYF
TRBV5-1	TRBJ1-1	-	CASSGGAEGTEAFF
TRBV21-1	TRBJ2-2	-	CASSKVRGGPNTGELFF
TRBV29-1	TRBJ2-3	-	CSVEPTDTQYF
TRBV6-1	TRBJ2-7	TRBD1	CASEGQGASSYEQYF
TRBV2	TRBJ2-7	-	CASSEALGSQSSYEQYF
TRBV12-3/TRBV12-4	TRBJ2-5	TRBD2	CASSFRLAGVETQYF
TRBV27	TRBJ1-2	TRBD1	CASSSQGAGSYGYTF
TRBV3-1	TRBJ2-5	TRBD2	CASNRLAGGGETQYF
TRBV6-1	TRBJ2-1	-	CASSVGLLQGFNEQFF
TRBV24-1	TRBJ2-3	-	CATSDPKGFGTDTQYF
TRBV5-1	TRBJ2-5	-	CASSPRAVQREETQYF
TRBV29-1	TRBJ2-1	TRBD2	CSVDGLADYNEQFF
TRBV24-1	TRBJ2-3	-	CATSRAVGGPDTQYF
TRBV10-3	TRBJ1-2	TRBD1	CAIGQGADYGYTF
TRBV7-8	TRBJ2-3	-	CASSFRVWVPPSTDTQYF
TRBV11-2	TRBJ2-1	TRBD2	CASSYLAGGPWGYNEQFF
TRBV7-3	TRBJ1-6	TRBD1	CASSQGQGGNSPLHF
TRBV11-2	TRBJ2-2	-	CASSFLAGELFF
TRBV29-1	TRBJ2-1	TRBD2	CSAPGTGAGGNEQFF
TRBV20-1	TRBJ2-1	TRBD2	CSAPWVAGAPSDEQFF
TRBV4-2	TRBJ2-5	-	CASSQDLGTQETQYF
TRBV12-3/TRBV12-4	TRBJ2-3	-	CASSLAARRVSTDTQYF
TRBV12-3/TRBV12-4	TRBJ2-4	TRBD1	CASTAPGQASLF
TRBV7-7	TRBJ2-1	TRBD1	CASSLGEGTGFVNEQFF
TRBV7-2	TRBJ2-3	-	CASRLDPPDTQYF
TRBV2	TRBJ2-1	TRBD2	CASSAPTSGRFGEQFF
TRBV7-3	TRBJ1-1	-	CASSQGPGRTEAFF
TRBV6-5	TRBJ1-1	TRBD1	CASSNQGAGNTEAFF
TRBV15	TRBJ2-3	-	CATSRAPTDTQYF
TRBV6-4	TRBJ1-1	-	CASSDSPGSGTEAFF
TRBV12-3/TRBV12-4	TRBJ2-1	TRBD2	CASSLPSGGEQFF
TRBV20-1	TRBJ1-1	-	CSARGAAGTAGTEAFF
TRBV3-1	TRBJ1-5	-	CASSLAGPGGNQPQHF
TRBV15	TRBJ1-1	-	CATTRGDSNTEAFF
TRBV20-1	TRBJ2-1	TRBD2	CSARTSGSGSYNEQFF
TRBV7-2	TRBJ2-2	-	CASSLTVLTNTGELFF